This TCR beta chain is drawn from a study of identical twins. Findings and limits, study-wide: Conclusions relied on cross-sectional statistical analysis, not following the same donors. Modeled out-of-frame TCR alpha sharing in monozygotic twins fell below observed levels.

In the case of this clonotype: Its antigen is not known.

Deletions cut 6 bases from V and 3 bases from J, with 12 bases between. The CDR3 spans 13 residues. Germline lookup yields CDR1 MNHEY and CDR2 SMNVEV (reference sequence). Addition of a universal primer site occurred through template switching, and cDNA carried unique molecular identifiers. One entry per CDR3 protein results from TCRdb running MiXCR on the 5' RACE reads. The table has some 320,000 distinct CDR3 sequences, approximately 13% seen once; the top ten hold approximately 7.9%. These data were also reused for a study on yellow fever vaccine responses in identical twins.

The J gene is TRBJ2-7, the V gene TRBV27; D perhaps matches TRBD1 (7 bases). Sequenced material: CD8+ T cells sorted from blood. This receptor was obtained from a woman between 18 and 29 years old in good health. DNA for the CDR3: TGTGCCAGCAGATCAGGGGGACTCTACGAGCAGTACTTC. Translation: CASRSGGLYEQYF.